Listed below are T cell receptor beta chains from one sample, sequenced in a study of regulatory T cells in long-lasting Graves disease. TCRdb called the multiplex PCR reads again in MiXCR, with one record for every CDR3 protein. The sample lists around 500,000 distinct CDR3 sequences, about 13% occurring once. These data were likewise used in another study, on T cells in Graves' hyperthyroidism and ophthalmopathy.

Material: peripheral blood mononuclear cells (PBMCs), obtained at new diagnosis, from a patient treated with antithyroid drugs. These receptors were taken from a man aged 30 to 39 with Graves disease. The CDR3 runs from the conserved cysteine through the conserved F or W. The order of the fields is clone size, J gene, D gene, V gene, CDR3 protein, CDR3 DNA. D genes are given only for firm matches. For some rows the clone size is stated as once, few or many, or as a class when expanded; others skip it.

>many|TRBJ1-1|NA|TRBV29-1
CSVEEGGWTEAFF
TGCAGCGTTGAAGAGGGCGGCTGGACTGAAGCTTTCTTT
>many|TRBJ1-1|NA|TRBV6-2/TRBV6-3
CASSLQTLNTEAFF
TGTGCCAGCAGTCTCCAAACCCTGAACACTGAAGCTTTCTTT
>NA|TRBJ2-7|NA|TRBV2
CASSEIRSLYF
TGTGCCAGCAGTGAAATACGGAGCCTGTACTTC
>NA|TRBJ2-3|TRBD2|TRBV3-1
CASSKRLASTDTQYF
TGTGCCAGCAGCAAAAGACTAGCCAGCACAGATACGCAGTATTTT
>NA|TRBJ1-6|TRBD1|TRBV5-5
CASRFDRVGSPLHF
TGTGCCAGCAGGTTTGACAGGGTGGGTTCACCCCTCCACTTT
>NA|TRBJ1-1|TRBD1|TRBV18
CASSPQTGGMNTEAFF
TGTGCCAGCTCACCACAGACAGGGGGCATGAACACTGAAGCTTTCTTT
>many|TRBJ1-5|NA|TRBV7-9
CASSLGQTGNQPQHF
TGTGCCAGCAGCTTAGGCCAAACGGGCAATCAGCCCCAGCATTTT
>many|TRBJ2-1|NA|TRBV2
CASGRGMVNEQFF
TGTGCCAGCGGCAGGGGAATGGTTAATGAGCAGTTCTTC
>many|TRBJ2-2|NA|TRBV24-1
CATSDSSARPTGELFF
TGTGCCACCAGTGATTCGAGCGCACGACCCACCGGGGAGCTGTTTTTT
>NA|TRBJ1-1|NA|TRBV11-2
CASSLDNPRGLAEAFF
TGTGCCAGCAGCTTAGATAATCCCAGGGGTTTAGCTGAAGCTTTCTTT
>many|TRBJ1-5|NA|TRBV11-1
CASSLAGSGQPQHF
TGTGCCAGCAGCTTAGCAGGGTCGGGGCAGCCCCAGCATTTT
>few|TRBJ1-2|NA|TRBV20-1
CSARDLRYGYTF
TGCAGTGCTAGAGATCTCAGATATGGCTACACCTTC
>many|TRBJ2-2|TRBD1|TRBV2
CARRTGQPGELFF
TGTGCCAGACGGACAGGGCAACCCGGGGAGCTGTTTTTT
>many|TRBJ2-3|NA|TRBV2
CASARSDTQYF
TGTGCCAGCGCACGTTCAGATACGCAGTATTTT
>few|TRBJ2-5|TRBD2|TRBV5-1
CASTVSGDAKETQYF
TGCGCCAGCACGGTTAGCGGGGACGCTAAAGAGACCCAGTACTTC
>few|TRBJ2-7|TRBD2|TRBV7-2
CASSEEKGRVSYEQYF
TGTGCCAGCAGCGAAGAGAAGGGGAGGGTCTCCTACGAGCAGTACTTC
>many|TRBJ2-6|NA|TRBV5-1
CASSRNPRSGANVLTF
TGCGCCAGCAGCCGCAATCCTCGCTCTGGGGCCAACGTCCTGACTTTC
>many|TRBJ1-6|NA|TRBV12-5
CASGLEGSPLHF
TGTGCTAGTGGTTTGGAGGGTTCACCCCTCCACTTT
>NA|TRBJ2-1|NA|TRBV19
CASETGAPSAYNEQFF
TGTGCCTCCGAGACGGGAGCCCCTTCGGCCTACAATGAGCAGTTCTTC
>many|TRBJ2-2|NA|TRBV29-1
CSVEGDSGELFF
TGCAGCGTTGAGGGGGATAGCGGGGAGCTGTTTTTT
>many|TRBJ2-7|TRBD1|TRBV12-3/TRBV12-4
CASSLAGQGAGEQYF
TGTGCCAGCAGCTTAGCGGGACAGGGGGCGGGAGAGCAGTACTTC
>many|TRBJ1-2|NA|TRBV29-1
CSVPARDSKGYGYTF
TGCAGCGTTCCGGCCCGGGACTCTAAGGGGTATGGCTACACCTTC
>many|TRBJ2-3|NA|TRBV29-1
CSVEGGADTQYF
TGCAGCGTTGAAGGGGGGGCAGATACGCAGTATTTT
>many|TRBJ2-7|TRBD2|TRBV10-3
CAISDGSGRTYEQYF
TGTGCCATCAGTGACGGTAGCGGGAGGACCTACGAGCAGTACTTC